This passage covers 2 T cell receptor beta chains from one sample sequenced in a study of blood T cell repertoires in COVID-19. TCRdb's copy holds only in-frame clones and misses some; the assay was immunoSEQ multiplex PCR. The data contain about 240,000 clones, around four fifths of them singletons. Specimen: peripheral blood. These receptors were obtained from an older woman with active or convalescent COVID-19.

On this clone itself: A read error may produce the germline difference seen at one junction end. The genes are TRBV13 and TRBJ2-1, with TRBD2 matching 13 bases. The CDR3 sequence is 18 residues long. Germline assignment: CDR1 PRHDT and CDR2 FYEKMQ (reference sequence). The CDR3 reads CASSLGLAGGYSNNEQFF. The DNA for the CDR3 is TGTGCCAGCAGCTTAGGACTAGCGGGGGGGTACTCCAACAATGAGCAGTTCTTC. Together with reference TRBV13 and TRBJ2-1, the CDR3 gives the full variable domain: AAGVIQSPRHLIKEKRETATLKCYPIPRHDTVYWYQQGPGQDPQFLISFYEKMQSDKGSIPDRFSAQQFSDYHSELNMSSLELGDSALYFCASSLGLAGGYSNNEQFFGPGTRLTVL.

Concerning this clone itself: Other DNA variants within this sample encode the same CDR3. The CDR3 is CASSLGQDYGYTF. CDR3 bases: TGTGCCAGCAGCCTCGGACAAGACTATGGCTACACCTTC. The V call is TRBV7-3, the J call TRBJ1-2; possible D gene TRBD1, 5 bases. Trimming stripped 5 bases from V and 3 bases from J, with 10 bases between. Germline CDR1 reads SGHTA; CDR2 reads FQGTGA. This CDR3 region has 13 residues.